A single sample gave rise to the 28 T cell receptor beta chains below, sequenced in a study of T cell responses to AZD1222 COVID-19 vaccine. Profiling relied on immunoSEQ multiplex PCR, and the TCRdb table lists in-frame clones only, not all of them. The table records 150,000 to 200,000 clones, around 93% of them present only once. The source material was peripheral blood, sampled on day 0 of AZD1222 vaccination. The receptors shown here come from an adult in good health.

This sequence joins TRBV6-6 and TRBJ2-1; D ambiguous. V lost 2 bases to trimming and J lost 3 bases, with 11 bases between them. The germline gives CDR1 MNHNY, CDR2 SVGAGI (reference sequence). This CDR3 has 15 residues. Here the CDR3 DNA reads TGTGCCAGCAGTTACGAGCCCCACAACTACAATGAGCAGTTCTTC. Translated, it gives CASSYEPHNYNEQFF.

The chain is built from TRBV28 and TRBJ1-1; TRBD1 matches 7 bases. J gave up 3 bases and V 6 bases, and 7 bases lay outside the gene matches. This CDR3 has 14 amino acids. The V gene's germline CDR1 is MDHEN and CDR2 SYDVKM. The CDR3 here is CASSIRDSYTEAFF. For the CDR3, the DNA is TGTGCCAGCAGCATCCGGGACAGCTACACTGAAGCTTTCTTT.

V gene TRBV11-3 combines with J gene TRBJ2-1; D is possibly TRBD1 (6 bases). CDR1 is SGHNT and CDR2 is YENEEA in the germline V gene. The CDR3 has 13 residues. Deletions cut 3 bases from V and 4 bases from J, with 7 bases between. The CDR3 bases are TGTGCCAGCAGCTTTCAGGGGTACAATGAGCAGTTCTTC. Amino acids: CASSFQGYNEQFF.

The V gene is TRBV9, the J gene TRBJ2-4; 9 positions agree with TRBD1. V was clipped by 2 bases and J by 2 bases; unmatched bases: 5. The CDR3 length is 16 residues. Germline CDR1 reads SGDLS; CDR2 reads YYNGEE. In DNA form, the CDR3 reads TGTGCCAGCAGCGTCGAGGGACAGGGTTCCAAAAACATTCAGTACTTC. Translation: CASSVEGQGSKNIQYF.

The chain joins TRBV15 to TRBJ2-7; the match to TRBD1 covers 10 bases. This CDR3 has 14 amino acids. J was trimmed by 6 bases and V by 1 base; bases with no gene match: 3. Germline V lookup: CDR1 LNHNV, CDR2 YYDKDF (reference sequence). The CDR3 region is CATSRAGTGVEQYF. The CDR3 DNA is TGTGCCACCAGCAGAGCCGGGACAGGGGTCGAGCAGTACTTC.

The chain uses TRBV5-8 and TRBJ2-2; 9 bases map to TRBD2. Trimming at V came to 5 bases and at J to 7 bases, leaving 9 bases not matched to a gene. The CDR3 has 15 amino acids. Germline V lookup: CDR1 SGHTS, CDR2 YDEGEE. DNA of the CDR3: TGTGCCAGCAGTCGTAGCGGGAGCGTAAGCGGGGAGCTGTTTTTT. This sequence encodes CASSRSGSVSGELFF.

The chain couples TRBV10-3 to TRBJ2-3; 8 bases are shared with TRBD1. Germline loops: CDR1 ENHRY, CDR2 SYGVKD. After removal of 0 bases from V and 1 base from J, the junction contained 0 bases not matched to a gene. The length of the CDR3 is 15 residues. This CDR3 reads CAISESGQGTDTQYF. As DNA, the CDR3 is TGTGCCATCAGTGAGTCGGGACAGGGCACAGATACGCAGTATTTT.

This clone was seen just once. The chain has TRBV12-3 or TRBV12-4 and TRBJ1-1; D perhaps matches TRBD1 (6 bases). Between the trimmed V and J ends, which lost 6 bases and 4 bases, there was a span of 9 bases. This CDR3 contains 12 residues. The CDR3, as DNA: TGTGCCAGCAGCACAGGGTTCACTGAAGCTTTCTTT. Translated, it gives CASSTGFTEAFF.

This chain uses TRBV27 with TRBJ1-5, with 11 bases identical to TRBD1. Germline assignment: CDR1 MNHEY and CDR2 SMNVEV (reference sequence). V gave up 0 bases and J gave up 8 bases; unmatched junction bases: 3. The CDR3 spans 15 residues. The CDR3 reads CASSLSRDRGEPQHF. The CDR3 DNA reads as TGTGCCAGCAGTTTATCCCGGGACAGGGGGGAGCCCCAGCATTTT.

CDR3 in amino acids: CASSTTGGYNQPQHF. The DNA of the CDR3 is TGTGCCAGCAGTACGACAGGGGGCTATAATCAGCCCCAGCATTTT. The chain has TRBV28 and TRBJ1-5, with 10 bases lining up with TRBD1. Looked up from germline, CDR1 is MDHEN and CDR2 is SYDVKM. The CDR3 has 15 amino acids. With V trimmed by 5 bases and J by 4 bases, 5 bases remained unmatched.

The chain has TRBV28 and TRBJ1-1; D perhaps matches TRBD1 (5 bases). The CDR3 covers 18 residues. In germline, CDR1 is MDHEN, CDR2 SYDVKM. V lost 4 bases and J 1 base, leaving 22 bases between the germline ends. The DNA for the CDR3 is TGTGCCAGCAGTTCCAACCCTGGGACCGACACTAAGAACACTGAAGCTTTCTTT. Translated: CASSSNPGTDTKNTEAFF.

This chain connects TRBV11-2 to TRBJ2-7; weak D call: TRBD1 (5 bases). Germline V CDR1 and CDR2: SGHAT, FQNNGV. Trimming pared 4 bases from V and 2 bases from J, leaving 12 bases between. This CDR3 has 14 residues. The CDR3 DNA sequence: TGTGCCAGCAGCTGGAGCCCAGGGCCCTACGAGCAGTACTTC. Protein product: CASSWSPGPYEQYF.

This sequence joins TRBV11-2 and TRBJ2-3; 9 nucleotides agree with TRBD1. Germline V gene data show CDR1 as SGHAT and CDR2 as FQNNGV. The length of the CDR3 is 16 residues. The ends lost 2 bases at V and 2 bases at J; junction bases unmatched: 5. CDR3 sequence: CASSLTGQGTTDTQYF. The CDR3 DNA sequence: TGTGCCAGCAGCTTAACCGGACAGGGGACCACAGATACGCAGTATTTT. The complete variable domain, with remaining parts taken from reference TRBV11-2 and TRBJ2-3, reads EAGVAQSPRYKIIEKRQSVAFWCNPISGHATLYWYQQILGQGPKLLIQFQNNGVVDDSQLPKDRFSAERLKGVDSTLKIQPAKLEDSAVYLCASSLTGQGTTDTQYFGPGTRLTVL.

The chain joins TRBV9 to TRBJ1-2; tentatively, D is TRBD1 (6 bases). Germline V lookup: CDR1 SGDLS, CDR2 YYNGEE. This CDR3 has 14 amino acids. The V gene lost 3 bases and the J gene lost 4 bases, with 13 bases spanning the gap. The CDR3 bases are TGTGCCAGCAGCGCCCCACAGGGTAGCTATGGCTACACCTTC. Its translation: CASSAPQGSYGYTF.

V usage is TRBV6-5 and J usage is TRBJ1-6; 10 bases are a match to TRBD1. CDR3 length equals 16 residues. With 4 bases clipped from V and 8 bases from J, the junction kept 8 bases outside the gene matches. From germline, CDR1 is MNHEY and CDR2 SVGAGI. CDR3 in DNA: TGTGCCAGCAGTTCCGGGACAGGGGTGAACTATTCACCCCTCCACTTT. This gives the protein CASSSGTGVNYSPLHF.

J is TRBJ2-1 and V is TRBV7-2, with D possibly being TRBD1 (5 bases). V was clipped by 1 base and J by 2 bases, with 12 bases between them. Germline V gene lookup returns CDR1 SGHTA and CDR2 FQGNSA. This CDR3 contains 16 residues. CDR3 DNA sequence: TGTGCCAGCAGCTTAGGGCAGCTAGGGGCCTACAATGAGCAGTTCTTC. This encodes CASSLGQLGAYNEQFF.

The chain links TRBV11-2 to TRBJ2-1; D may match TRBD1 or TRBD2 (6 bases each). This CDR3 contains 17 residues. V was shortened by 1 base and J by 10 bases, with 23 bases between the two germline ends. Germline V gene data show CDR1 as SGHAT and CDR2 as FQNNGV. CDR3 protein: CASSLGYAGPGGTEQFF. The DNA of the CDR3 is TGTGCCAGCAGCTTAGGGTATGCGGGGCCCGGCGGGACAGAGCAGTTCTTC.

The chain employs TRBV6-2 or TRBV6-3 and TRBJ2-7; 9 bases align to TRBD2. The CDR3 is 16 residues long. CDR1 and CDR2 from the germline V gene are MNHEY and SVGEGT. V trimming: 0 bases; J trimming: 5 bases; junction bases outside the gene matches: 8. CDR3 loop: CASSYSMGSGSHEQYF. As DNA, the CDR3 is TGTGCCAGCAGTTACTCGATGGGTAGCGGGAGTCACGAGCAGTACTTC.

The rearrangement uses TRBV6-5 and TRBJ2-7, with TRBD1 as a possible D gene (6 bases). Germline V CDR1 and CDR2: MNHEY, SVGAGI. The CDR3 is made up of 15 amino acids. Trimming stripped 7 bases from V and 2 bases from J, with 18 bases between. CDR3 region: CASTTGGTRTYEQYF. CDR3 nucleotides: TGTGCCAGCACCACGGGTGGGACACGGACCTACGAGCAGTACTTC.

This chain joins TRBV5-1 and TRBJ1-3, with a possible D match to TRBD1 (6 bases). Germline V gives CDR1 SGHRS, CDR2 YFSETQ. V shed 0 bases and J shed 1 base, with 11 bases lying between them. This CDR3 region has 16 residues. The CDR3 DNA sequence: TGCGCCAGCAGCTTGGGAGGCAGGGGATCTGGAAACACCATATATTTT. Its translation is CASSLGGRGSGNTIYF.

The chain carries TRBV4-3 and TRBJ2-1; the match to TRBD2 covers 7 bases. Trimming cost V 0 bases and J 3 bases; bases outside gene matches: 8. CDR1 LGHNA and CDR2 YSLEER come from the germline V gene. This CDR3 contains 17 residues. The CDR3 is CASSQEWREHNYNEQFF. The CDR3 bases are TGCGCCAGCAGCCAAGAATGGCGGGAGCACAACTACAATGAGCAGTTCTTC.

The V call is TRBV11-2, the J call TRBJ1-1; 8 nucleotides line up with TRBD1. This CDR3 is built from 13 residues. Trimming took 5 bases from V and 4 from J; bases not matched to a gene: 3. Germline-derived CDR1 and CDR2 are SGHAT and FQNNGV. The CDR3 region has the DNA TGTGCCAGCAGCCGGACAGGGTTCACTGAAGCTTTCTTT. Translation gives CASSRTGFTEAFF.

The V gene is TRBV11-2, the J gene TRBJ2-3, with D perhaps matching TRBD2 (6 bases). V lost 0 bases to trimming and J lost 3 bases, with 13 bases between them. This CDR3 region has 16 residues. Germline assignment: CDR1 SGHAT and CDR2 FQNNGV. The CDR3 DNA reads as TGTGCCAGCAGCTTAGAGTTTGCGGCGGGGACAGATACGCAGTATTTT. Translated: CASSLEFAAGTDTQYF.

The genes are TRBV19 and TRBJ1-6, with D hard to call. Germline assignment: CDR1 LNHDA and CDR2 SQIVND (reference sequence). CDR3 length equals 15 residues. Trimming removed 3 bases at V and 7 bases at J, with 13 bases between. The CDR3, as DNA: TGTGCCAGTAGTATGGCGATCGGAGAGAATTCACCCCTCCACTTT. Amino acids: CASSMAIGENSPLHF.

This sequence joins TRBV7-3 and TRBJ2-2; D gene unclear. The V gene lost 5 bases and the J gene lost 2 bases, with 21 bases spanning the gap. Per germline, CDR1 SGHTA and CDR2 FQGTGA. This CDR3 has 18 residues. CDR3 DNA sequence: TGTGCCAGCAGCCAGAATCCCCGAAGACGAGCAAACACCGGGGAGCTGTTTTTT. Protein product: CASSQNPRRRANTGELFF.

This clone was counted between two and nine times. The chain is built from TRBV28 and TRBJ1-5; D perhaps matches TRBD1 (5 bases). Per the germline V gene, CDR1 is MDHEN and CDR2 is SYDVKM. This CDR3 region has 15 residues. Trimming removed 6 bases from V and 4 bases from J, with 16 bases in between. CDR3 DNA: TGTGCCAGCAGCCCTGGGACCCGGGGAAATCAGCCCCAGCATTTT. Amino acid sequence: CASSPGTRGNQPQHF.

This chain links TRBV5-1 with TRBJ2-1; D might be TRBD2 (6 bases). The germline V and J ends were trimmed by 3 bases and 4 bases, with 20 bases remaining between them. The CDR3 is made up of 17 amino acids. Germline V CDR1 and CDR2: SGHRS, YFSETQ. Here the CDR3 reads CASSYRLTGRMYNEQFF. DNA for the CDR3: TGCGCCAGCAGCTACCGCTTAACCGGGAGAATGTACAATGAGCAGTTCTTC.

The chain recombines TRBV30 with TRBJ1-3; D gene ambiguous. The germline CDR1 and CDR2 sequences are GTSNPN and SVGIG (reference sequence). This CDR3 region has 13 residues. V was cut by 4 bases and J by 0 bases, with 7 bases left in between. CDR3 nucleotides: TGTGCCTGGACAGCCAGCTCTGGAAACACCATATATTTT. Protein product: CAWTASSGNTIYF.